The rows below give T cell receptor beta chains drawn from one sample of a study of cytomegalovirus exposure and HLA in healthy donors. Generated by immunoSEQ multiplex PCR, the TCRdb table keeps only in-frame clones and is missing some. The repertoire includes about 120,000 clones, around a tenth of them detected once, and roughly 3% sits in the top ten. Sample: PBMCs. Receptor source: a man between 25 and 39 years old in good health and CMV-seronegative. The CDR3 runs from the conserved cysteine through the conserved F or W. The D gene is left open where the match is weak. Clone size is stated in some rows and not others, as once, few, many or a class when expanded.

j_gene | v_gene | d_gene | len | abundance | CDR3nt | CDR3aa
TRBJ2-7 | TRBV7-6 | - | 14 | few | TGTGCCAGCAGCTTAGCGGGGAGCTCCTACGAGCAGTACTTC | CASSLAGSSYEQYF
TRBJ2-7 | TRBV5-1 | TRBD2 | 14 | - | TGCGCCAGCAGCTACGGGGGGGAGATCTACGAGCAGTACTTC | CASSYGGEIYEQYF
TRBJ2-2 | TRBV7-2 | - | 15 | - | TGTGCCAGCAGCCCGGGTCGCGCGTTCACCGGGGAGCTGTTTTTT | CASSPGRAFTGELFF
TRBJ2-7 | TRBV7-9 | TRBD2 | 16 | - | TGTGCCAGCAGCTTAGCGGGTAGCGGGGGTTACTACGAGCAGTACTTC | CASSLAGSGGYYEQYF
TRBJ2-1 | TRBV4-1 | TRBD1 | 15 | few | TGCGCCAGCAGCCAATACAGGGGTGTTGACAATGAGCAGTTCTTC | CASSQYRGVDNEQFF
TRBJ2-1 | TRBV4-2 | TRBD2 | 17 | - | TGTGCCAGCAGCCAAGATGGCAAGCGGGAGGGCCTCGATGAGCAGTTCTTC | CASSQDGKREGLDEQFF
TRBJ1-2 | TRBV11-2 | - | 15 | few | TGTGCCAGCAGCACAGAGGGTGCAGTCTTCAATGGCTACACCTTC | CASSTEGAVFNGYTF
TRBJ1-1 | TRBV30 | TRBD1 | 15 | few | TGTGCCTGGAGTGTAAGGGGGCCTATGAACACTGAAGCTTTCTTT | CAWSVRGPMNTEAFF
TRBJ2-2 | TRBV6-5 | - | 11 | few | TGTGCCAGCGCCGGCGGGGGGGAGCTGTTTTTT | CASAGGGELFF
TRBJ2-7 | TRBV4-1 | - | 14 | - | TGCGCCAGCAGCCAAGATCAGTTCTCCTACGAGCAGTACTTC | CASSQDQFSYEQYF
TRBJ2-7 | TRBV14 | - | 14 | - | TGTGCCAGCAGCGGACGGACAGTGACCTACGAGCAGTACTTC | CASSGRTVTYEQYF
TRBJ2-1 | TRBV6-6 | TRBD2 | 14 | - | TGTGCCAGCATTTTTAGCGGGAGCTGGGGTGAGCAGTTCTTC | CASIFSGSWGEQFF
TRBJ1-1 | TRBV11-2 | - | 15 | - | TGTGCCAGCAGCTTAGTGGTGGGCGGGAGCACTGAAGCTTTCTTT | CASSLVVGGSTEAFF
TRBJ1-2 | TRBV28 | TRBD1 | 13 | few | TGTGCCAGCAGCCAGGGACAGAACTATGGCTACACCTTC | CASSQGQNYGYTF
TRBJ2-5 | TRBV7-6 | - | 13 | - | TGTGCCAGCAGCACGGACACCAAAGAGACCCAGTACTTC | CASSTDTKETQYF
TRBJ1-5 | TRBV7-2 | TRBD1 | 15 | - | TGTGCCAGCAGCTTAATACAGGGGAGCAATCAGCCCCAGCATTTT | CASSLIQGSNQPQHF
TRBJ1-1 | TRBV5-5 | TRBD1 | 15 | - | TGTGCCAGCAGCTCCCGGACAGGGGGTCACACTGAAGCTTTCTTT | CASSSRTGGHTEAFF
TRBJ2-7 | TRBV28 | TRBD2 | 14 | - | TGTGCCAGCAGTCTCGGACTAGCGGGAGTCGAGCAGTACTTC | CASSLGLAGVEQYF
TRBJ2-7 | TRBV18 | TRBD1 | 14 | few | TGTGCCAGCTCACCTCCGGGACAGGGGAGAGAGCAGTACTTC | CASSPPGQGREQYF
TRBJ1-5 | TRBV5-6 | - | 16 | few | TGTGCCAGCAGCTTATTGGGACACTCGAATAATCAGCCCCAGCATTTT | CASSLLGHSNNQPQHF
TRBJ2-4 | TRBV7-2 | TRBD1 | 13 | - | TGTGCCAGCAGCCCTAATGACAGGGGCATTCAGTACTTC | CASSPNDRGIQYF
TRBJ1-2 | TRBV7-9 | - | 12 | - | TGTGCCAGCAGCTTAGATTCGTATGGCTACACCTTC | CASSLDSYGYTF
TRBJ2-4 | TRBV5-6 | TRBD2 | 14 | - | TGTGCCAGCAGCTCGGAGGGAGGGGAAAACATTCAGTACTTC | CASSSEGGENIQYF
TRBJ1-1 | TRBV6-5 | - | 13 | - | TGTGCCAGCAGCCGGAGGGGTTACACTGAAGCTTTCTTT | CASSRRGYTEAFF
TRBJ2-7 | TRBV9 | - | 16 | few | TGTGCCAGCAGCGGACAGGCAGGGAAACCCCCCTACGAGCAGTACTTC | CASSGQAGKPPYEQYF
TRBJ1-5 | TRBV9 | - | 14 | - | TGTGCCAGCAGTCCAGGGTGGCTCGGTCAGCCCCAGCATTTT | CASSPGWLGQPQHF
TRBJ2-5 | TRBV7-9 | - | 16 | - | TGTGCCAGCAGCCCCTCGAACAGGCCCCTCGGGGAGACCCAGTACTTC | CASSPSNRPLGETQYF
TRBJ2-7 | TRBV9 | - | 15 | - | TGTGCCAGCAGCGTAGATGGTAGCGGTGACTACGAGCAGTACTTC | CASSVDGSGDYEQYF
TRBJ1-5 | TRBV28 | TRBD1 | 14 | few | TGTGCGATACAGGACAGGGCCGTTAATCAGCCCCAGCATTTT | CAIQDRAVNQPQHF
TRBJ1-2 | TRBV7-2 | - | 13 | few | TGTGCCAGCAGCCAGAGAGGGCCCTATGGCTACACCTTC | CASSQRGPYGYTF
TRBJ2-2 | TRBV10-3 | - | 16 | few | TGTGCCATCAGTGAGCTCATTGAGGGGAACACCGGGGAGCTGTTTTTT | CAISELIEGNTGELFF
TRBJ2-2 | TRBV28 | - | 16 | few | TGTGCCAGCAGTTTTTTCAGGGGTATGAACACCGGGGAGCTGTTTTTT | CASSFFRGMNTGELFF
TRBJ2-7 | TRBV10-2 | TRBD2 | 16 | few | TGCGCCAGCCGCAACCCCAATAGCGGGAGGACCTACGAGCAGTACTTC | CASRNPNSGRTYEQYF
TRBJ2-5 | TRBV27 | TRBD2 | 13 | few | TGTGCCAGCAGACTAGCGGGGGACGGGACCCAGTACTTC | CASRLAGDGTQYF
TRBJ2-6 | TRBV2 | - | 15 | - | TGTGCCAGCGCGTCGGTTACCTCTGGGGCCAACGTCCTGACTTTC | CASASVTSGANVLTF
TRBJ2-2 | TRBV5-4 | TRBD2 | 17 | few | TGTGCCAGCAGCTTGGGGCTAGCGGGGGGGAACACCGGGGAGCTGTTTTTT | CASSLGLAGGNTGELFF
TRBJ2-2 | TRBV7-3 | TRBD2 | 18 | - | TGTGCCAGCAGCCAGGGCGGTGGGCTAGCGGGAGCCAACGGGGAGCTGTTTTTT | CASSQGGGLAGANGELFF